The clone carrying this TCR beta chain was seen ten or more times. Its antigen remains unknown. TCRdb analysed the RT-PCR reads with MiXCR anew, one entry per CDR3 protein. The table shows around 790,000 distinct CDR3 sequences, with around 20% occurring only once. CDR3 length: 13 amino acids. Deletions cut 5 bases from V and 0 bases from J, with 9 bases between. Germline V CDR1 and CDR2: SGHDT, YYEEEE. The sample comes from a study of response to subunit inactivated influenza vaccine. Whole-study results and caveats: Authors suggested few new T cells are recruited by each seasonal influenza vaccination.

The TCR was taken from a man aged 50-60 years who received an inactivated influenza vaccine. The specimen comprised PBMCs from blood, sampled about 5 days after vaccination. This sequence joins TRBV5-6 and TRBJ2-7; unclear D gene. CDR3 DNA sequence: TGTGCCAGCAGTTTCCGGAGCTCCTACGAGCAGTACTTC. Its translation: CASSFRSSYEQYF. The full variable domain, in which reference TRBV5-6 and TRBJ2-7 provide the parts outside the CDR3, is DAGVTQSPTHLIKTRGQQVTLRCSPKSGHDTVSWYQQALGQGPQFIFQYYEEEERQRGNFPDRFSGHQFPNYSSELNVNALLLGDSALYLCASSFRSSYEQYFGPGTRLTVT.